The entry below describes one TCR beta chain. Its antigen is still unknown. No clone much larger than this one lies a single base away; base qualities are absent. TCR beta CDR3 regions were amplified from RNA transcripts for repertoire sequencing. A first-round RT-PCR used HTBI primers with the Qiagen OneStep RT-PCR kit, followed by a second-round multiplex PCR, size selection and purification. Libraries were sequenced on an Illumina HiSeq2000 using paired-end 100 bp reads. The study's own analysis went as follows. Reads were processed with SOAPnuke, discarding reads with adapters, uncalled bases, mean Phred below 15, or no exact constant-primer or identifier match. COPE v1.2.5 was used to merge high-quality paired reads. Unique nucleotide sequences were defined as clonotypes and aligned to IMGT TRB V, D and J references using MiTCR v1.1. Only V-J combinations with frequency above 0.0001 were analysed, covering around 99% of repertoires. For each V-J combination, a TCR clonal expansion and chaos score was defined as F50 clonal expansion divided by the chaos observed in the TCRdist matrix. Welch's t-statistics and random forest were used to narrow the features down to around 13 V-J combinations, which were then fed into a naive Bayes classifier. The Morisita-Horn index was used to measure how similar the thyroid and blood repertoires were. The public sequencing data were trimmed at Q25 with fastp and processed into clonotypes with MiXCR by TCRdb, which kept only in-frame beta chains. Every distinct CDR3 protein forms one entry, paired with its most common genes and DNA. The V and J calls and clone size come from TCRdb's table, not from the authors' own analysis. The sample profile shows approximately 1.2 million distinct CDR3 sequences; approximately 35% of them were found once. The ten top clones hold 11% of the sample.

The source of the sample is a study of Graves' ophthalmopathy and Graves' hyperthyroidism (dated by TCRdb to about 2018). Regarding the study in general: Stable hyperthyroidism was defined as no progression to ophthalmopathy within 18 months of follow-up. TCR beta repertoire signatures were used to distinguish Graves' ophthalmopathy from Graves' hyperthyroidism and to predict progression to ophthalmopathy. In total, 135 blood samples were TCR-sequenced: 43 ophthalmopathy, some 80 hyperthyroidism and roughly 17 hyperthyroidism-to-ophthalmopathy patients. To explore V-J signatures that distinguish ophthalmopathy from hyperthyroidism, a discovery set of roughly 98 patients was enrolled, made up of some 41 with ophthalmopathy and fewer than 60 with stable hyperthyroidism. The independent validation cohort included under 20 hyperthyroidism patients plus 17 patients who later progressed from hyperthyroidism to ophthalmopathy. T-cell repertoires of thyroid tissue and blood were compared in 5 or 6 hyperthyroidism patients. Following sample collection, hyperthyroidism patients were given methimazole at a starting dose of 30 mg daily, and ophthalmopathy patients were given high-dose intravenous methylprednisolone.

Broader findings and caveats from the paper: Among expanded thyroid clonotypes with frequency above 0.001, most also showed up in blood, which suggests that blood repertoires may reflect the thyroid immune response. In validation, the model predicted ophthalmopathy progression with less than 71% sensitivity and 72% to 80% specificity; eleven to twelve predicted patients were CT-confirmed with GO in a median of about 7.1 months. Sample size was not predetermined statistically, and investigators were not blinded to group allocation. Ophthalmopathy was separated from stable hyperthyroidism by the 13-signature model with around 88% sensitivity and around 81% specificity in cross-validation and with 80%/75% in the test set.

Hyperthyroidism patients were newly diagnosed, were aged 18 to 65 years, and had a disease duration under 2 months. Patients were excluded if they had other autoimmune diseases, uncontrolled infections, pregnancy or lactation. Clinical symptoms, serum thyroxine, TRAb, thyroid ultrasound and orbital computed tomography were used for diagnosis. Total RNA was extracted using Trizol reagent, and RNA quality was checked on an Agilent 2100 Bioanalyzer. Between the V and J ends, shortened by 5 bases and 5 bases respectively, the junction contains 15 bases. For CDR1 and CDR2, the germline V gene lists WSHSY and SAAADI. The CDR3 has 14 amino acids, counting the end cysteine and phenylalanine. Only the CDR3 region is kept as DNA, spanning 42 bases read in frame from base 1.

Material for sequencing was peripheral blood or thyroid tissue (not recorded which). Recombination linked TRBV10-2 to TRBJ2-5; matching of 5 bases hints at TRBD2 as the D gene. The TCR was taken from an adult man with Graves' hyperthyroidism. The DNA sequence follows: TGCGCCAGCAGTATTAGCGACCCCGGGGAGACCCAGTACTTC. This codes for CASSISDPGETQYF.